Listed here are 8 T cell receptor beta chains from one sample, sequenced in a study of T cells in Graves' hyperthyroidism and ophthalmopathy. RNA transcripts served as the template for amplifying TCR beta CDR3 regions. The HTBI set primed first-round TCR CDR3 RT-PCR. TCRdb re-analysed the multiplex PCR reads in MiXCR, keeping a single row per CDR3 protein. The sample carries around 690,000 distinct CDR3 sequences, approximately 15% recorded once. Sequenced material: blood. Receptor source: a man between 45 and 60 years old with Graves' hyperthyroidism.

This sequence joins TRBV11-2 and TRBJ2-3; D not resolved. The CDR3 is 14 amino acids. Germline V CDR1 and CDR2: SGHAT, FQNNGV. Trimming took 7 bases from V and 0 from J, leaving 11 bases between them. CDR3 coding DNA: TGTGCCAGCACCCTGTCGGCTAGCACAGATACGCAGTATTTT. Translated: CASTLSASTDTQYF.

This clonotype was observed at least ten times. This chain uses TRBV7-9 with TRBJ2-5, with D hard to call. The CDR3 loop spans 17 amino acids. Trimming pared 0 bases from V and 2 bases from J, leaving 16 bases between. Per the germline V gene, CDR1 is SEHNR and CDR2 is FQNEAQ (reference sequence). CDR3 region: CASSLALTAGVQETQYF. Here the CDR3 DNA reads TGTGCCAGCAGCTTAGCGCTGACGGCAGGAGTGCAAGAGACCCAGTACTTC.

A few counts support this clonotype. The CDR3: CASSWGASGSDEQFF. DNA for the CDR3: TGTGCCAGCAGCTGGGGGGCTAGCGGGAGTGATGAGCAGTTCTTC. This rearrangement joins TRBV27 to TRBJ2-1; TRBD2 matches at 10 bases. The CDR3 length is 15 residues. The germline V gene has CDR1 MNHEY and CDR2 SMNVEV (reference sequence). J lost 8 bases, V lost 6 bases, and 10 bases had no gene match.

This clonotype was counted ten times or more. The chain couples TRBV5-1 to TRBJ2-1; D is ambiguous. The CDR3 extends over 16 amino acids. V shed 0 bases and J shed 0 bases, with 10 bases lying between them. CDR1 is SGHRS and CDR2 is YFSETQ in the germline V gene. The CDR3 nucleotides read TGCGCCAGCAGCTTGGATACCATAAGCTCCTACAATGAGCAGTTCTTC. It translates to CASSLDTISSYNEQFF.

Many counts were recorded for this clonotype. The chain recombines TRBV11-2 with TRBJ2-1; D is perhaps TRBD1 or TRBD2 (5 bases each). CDR3 length equals 16 residues. V shed 4 bases and J shed 7 bases, with 20 bases lying between them. Germline V gene sequence: CDR1 SGHAT, CDR2 FQNNGV. In DNA form, the CDR3 reads TGTGCCAGCAGCTCAGGGAGCGGCCTTGAGGTGAATGAGCAGTTCTTC. It is translated as CASSSGSGLEVNEQFF.

This clonotype was detected many times. The chain couples TRBV24-1 to TRBJ1-2; no definite D call. V was clipped by 6 bases and J by 6 bases, with 28 bases between them. Germline V lookup: CDR1 KGHDR, CDR2 SFDVKD. CDR3 length: 18 residues. The chain's CDR3 is CATSSSVGKEGYEDGYTF. In nucleotides, the CDR3 is TGTGCCACCAGTTCCAGCGTCGGTAAGGAGGGTTATGAAGATGGCTACACCTTC.

The rearrangement joins TRBV10-1 to TRBJ2-3; D is possibly TRBD2 (5 bases). CDR1 is WNHNN, CDR2 SYGVQD, per germline (reference sequence). V was pared by 9 bases and J by 2 bases, with 15 bases between. The CDR3 runs to 14 residues. The CDR3 sequence: CASSFRGDTDTQYF. In nucleotides, the CDR3 is TGCGCCAGTTCATTTCGGGGAGACACAGATACGCAGTATTTT.

This clonotype was counted ten times or more. The chain is built from TRBV28 and TRBJ1-1; unclear D gene. The CDR3 length is 14 residues. V lost 6 bases and J 1 base, leaving 12 bases between the germline ends. Germline CDR1 is MDHEN and CDR2 is SYDVKM. CDR3 in DNA: TGTGCCAGCAGCTTGGGAGGATGGAACACTGAAGCTTTCTTT. This encodes CASSLGGWNTEAFF.